This T cell receptor (beta chain) derives from a study of molecular identifiers for immune sequencing clone quantification. With regard to this clonotype: The antigen is not known. Just one base apart from a much larger clone, this may be a read error.

Findings and limits, study-wide: Beyond 20 RNA copies, clones held over 98% of effector molecules, compared with under 1% in naive cells. Identical TCR molecules sharing a barcode could underestimate highly expanded clone sizes.

Listed TCR primers and previously described methods were used for bulk TCR libraries. TCRdb analysed the PCR reads with MiXCR anew, one entry per CDR3 protein. The table has about 510,000 distinct CDR3 sequences, around 23% seen once; the top ten hold approximately 0.76%. A CD8+CD4-CCR7+CD45RA+ phenotype served as the sorting definition for naive CD8 T cells. Germline V gene sequence: CDR1 SQVTM, CDR2 ANQGSEA. This CDR3 is built from 15 residues. Trimming took 1 base from V and 6 from J, leaving 19 bases between them. This TCR came from a human donor in good health. Some libraries in this study had Jurkat cell RNA spiked in. This sequence joins TRBV29-1 and TRBJ2-7; perhaps TRBD2 as D (6 bases). Sequenced: naive CD8+ T cells from blood, with Jurkat cell RNA spiked in. Subset defined: FACS-sorted CD8+CD4-CCR7+CD45RA+ naive T cells. CDR3 nucleotide sequence: TGCAGCGTTGAAGGAGTGGAGGGGTCCCCCTGCGAGCAGTACTTC. Amino acid sequence: CSVEGVEGSPCEQYF.